These 26 T cell receptor beta chains share one sample of origin, sequenced in a study of OX40 agonist ivuxolimab in advanced cancers. Only in-frame clones appear in the TCRdb table, and some are missing; sequencing was by immunoSEQ multiplex PCR. The sample has some 51,000 clones, over 75% seen once. The specimen comprised CD4+ or CD8+ T cells sorted from blood, sampled in a trial of the OX40 agonist ivuxolimab. The receptors come from an adult with an advanced solid tumor such as melanoma, head and neck, liver or kidney cancer.

This clone was observed a few times. The chain employs TRBV18 and TRBJ2-1, with 12 bases lining up with TRBD2. This CDR3 region has 17 residues. Germline V gene sequence: CDR1 KGHSH, CDR2 LQKENI. The junction had 12 bases not matched to a gene; V was cut back by 2 bases and J by 10 bases. The CDR3 loop reads CASSPDAGTSGSREQFF. CDR3 coding DNA: TGTGCCAGCTCACCAGACGCCGGGACTAGCGGGTCCAGGGAGCAGTTCTTC.

The rearrangement joins TRBV27 to TRBJ1-1; no clear D gene. Trimming cost V 4 bases and J 4 bases, with 16 bases left between them. Per the germline V gene, CDR1 is MNHEY and CDR2 is SMNVEV (reference sequence). This CDR3 contains 15 residues. CDR3 amino acids: CASSSPGRVGTEAFF. The CDR3 coding sequence is TGTGCCAGCAGTTCTCCGGGTAGGGTCGGCACTGAAGCTTTCTTT.

This sequence joins TRBV7-2 and TRBJ2-1; 9 nucleotides agree with TRBD2. The CDR3 has 15 amino acids. After removal of 2 bases from V and 7 bases from J, the junction contained 6 bases not matched to a gene. Per germline, CDR1 SGHTA and CDR2 FQGNSA. Here the CDR3 DNA reads TGTGCCAGCAGCTTAATTAGCGGGAGAATGAATGAGCAGTTCTTC. Protein: CASSLISGRMNEQFF.

The chain couples TRBV6-6 to TRBJ2-3; 10 nucleotides match TRBD1. Germline CDR1 and CDR2: MNHNY and SVGAGI (reference sequence). The V and J ends lost 5 bases and 8 bases, in that order; junction bases with no gene match: 10. The CDR3 has 15 amino acids. CDR3 amino acids: CASSQGDRGWATQYF. CDR3 DNA sequence: TGTGCCAGCAGTCAAGGGGACAGGGGATGGGCTACGCAGTATTTT.

This clone was observed a handful of times. The chain combines TRBV6-1 with TRBJ1-2, with TRBD1 matching over 9 bases. The trim removed 5 bases at V and 8 bases at J, leaving 12 bases unmatched. The CDR3 is made up of 15 amino acids. Germline V gene sequence: CDR1 MNHNS, CDR2 SASEGT. In DNA form, the CDR3 reads TGTGCCAGCAGTCCCACAGGGGGCGCGTTAGAAGGCTACACCTTC. It specifies CASSPTGGALEGYTF.

The CDR3 nucleotides are TGTGCCAGCAGCTTAGGTGCAGAGGCCCGTTACAATGAGCAGTTCTTC. Its translation is CASSLGAEARYNEQFF. This rearrangement joins TRBV11-2 to TRBJ2-1; D is uncertain. The CDR3 has 16 residues. Germline V lookup: CDR1 SGHAT, CDR2 FQNNGV. The V end was cut by 1 base, the J end by 4 bases, with 14 bases between.

The gene calls are TRBV5-1 and TRBJ2-3; 8 nucleotides agree with TRBD2. Germline CDR1 is SGHRS and CDR2 is YFSETQ. This CDR3 comprises 14 residues. Trimming cost V 3 bases and J 4 bases; bases outside gene matches: 4. CDR3 loop: CASSSGLAPDTQYF. The CDR3 DNA reads TGCGCCAGCAGCTCCGGACTAGCCCCAGATACGCAGTATTTT.

J is TRBJ1-5 and V is TRBV28; D not certain. Between the trimmed V and J ends, which lost 1 base and 0 bases, there was a span of 10 bases. CDR1 MDHEN and CDR2 SYDVKM come from the germline V gene. CDR3 length equals 16 residues. The CDR3 region is CASSLYRSLSNQPQHF. The DNA for the CDR3 is TGTGCCAGCAGTTTATATAGATCCCTTAGCAATCAGCCCCAGCATTTT.

V usage is TRBV7-3 and J usage is TRBJ2-3; D call uncertain. The CDR3 totals 13 residues. Trimming stripped 4 bases from V and 1 base from J, with 6 bases between. Germline-derived CDR1 and CDR2 are SGHTA and FQGTGA. The CDR3 here is CASSSLGTDTQYF. The CDR3 DNA reads TGTGCCAGCAGCTCACTGGGCACAGATACGCAGTATTTT.

A few counts support this clone. The chain joins TRBV27 to TRBJ2-7; the D call may be TRBD1 or TRBD2 (5 bases each). Trimming stripped 6 bases from V and 0 bases from J, with 24 bases between. This CDR3 is built from 18 residues. CDR1 and CDR2 from the germline V gene are MNHEY and SMNVEV (reference sequence). Here the CDR3 reads CASSSFGGSDSSSYEQYF. For the CDR3, the DNA is TGTGCCAGCAGCTCTTTTGGGGGTTCGGATTCGAGCTCCTACGAGCAGTACTTC.

This CDR3 is CASSRSRQGLETQYF. In nucleotides, the CDR3 is TGTGCCAGCAGTCGGAGCCGACAGGGGTTGGAGACCCAGTACTTC. The V call is TRBV6-5, the J call TRBJ2-5; 8 nucleotides align to TRBD1. V trimming: 5 bases; J trimming: 5 bases; junction bases outside the gene matches: 10. Germline V CDR1 and CDR2: MNHEY, SVGAGI. The length of the CDR3 is 15 residues.

V usage is TRBV6-5 and J usage is TRBJ1-2; unclear D gene. V lost 0 bases to trimming and J lost 0 bases, with 8 bases between them. Germline values: CDR1 MNHEY, CDR2 SVGAGI. The CDR3 sequence is 15 residues long. The CDR3 sequence is CASSYSDVTNYGYTF. CDR3 nucleotides: TGTGCCAGCAGTTACTCGGACGTCACTAACTATGGCTACACCTTC.

The chain has TRBV7-6 and TRBJ2-3, with 7 bases that match TRBD2. The CDR3 runs to 16 residues. J gave up 1 base and V 5 bases, and 9 bases lay outside the gene matches. CDR1 is SGHVS, CDR2 FNYEAQ, per germline. CDR3 nucleotide sequence: TGTGCCAGCAGCACTCTGCCGGGAGGTGGCACAGATACGCAGTATTTT. Encoded protein: CASSTLPGGGTDTQYF.

This clone was observed a single time. The chain has TRBV7-8 and TRBJ2-1; the D is unclear. Germline V gene sequence: CDR1 SGHVS, CDR2 FQNEAQ. This CDR3 region has 16 residues. Trimming stripped 1 base from V and 0 bases from J, with 10 bases between. In DNA, the CDR3 is TGTGCCAGCAGCTTAGGGCGGACCCGCTCCTACAATGAGCAGTTCTTC. Amino acid sequence: CASSLGRTRSYNEQFF.

The V and J genes are TRBV30 and TRBJ1-6; 9 positions match TRBD1. The trim removed 4 bases at V and 10 bases at J, leaving 5 bases unmatched. This CDR3 is 13 amino acids long. The germline V gene encodes CDR1 GTSNPN and CDR2 SVGIG (reference sequence). The CDR3 DNA is TGTGCCTGGACGGGACAGGGAGGATCACCCCTCCACTTT. Translation gives CAWTGQGGSPLHF.

This clone was seen a handful of times. The chain has TRBV11-2 and TRBJ2-2; the match to TRBD1 covers 10 bases. The CDR3 totals 15 residues. J was trimmed by 4 bases and V by 6 bases; bases with no gene match: 5. The germline CDR1 and CDR2 sequences are SGHAT and FQNNGV. CDR3 nucleotides: TGTGCCAGCAGGCGACAGGGGGCGCTCACCGGGGAGCTGTTTTTT. It specifies CASRRQGALTGELFF.

V usage is TRBV2 and J usage is TRBJ2-1, with D perhaps matching TRBD2 (6 bases). Germline loops: CDR1 SNHLY, CDR2 FYNNEI. Between the trimmed V and J ends, which lost 10 bases and 7 bases, there was a span of 17 bases. This CDR3 comprises 13 residues. The chain's CDR3 is CANSAGTYNEQFF. In DNA, the CDR3 is TGTGCCAACAGCGCCGGGACTTATAATGAGCAGTTCTTC.

V gene TRBV7-2 combines with J gene TRBJ1-5, with D perhaps matching TRBD1 (6 bases). The CDR3 spans 15 residues. Trimming removed 1 base from V and 6 bases from J, with 13 bases in between. Germline-derived CDR1 and CDR2 are SGHTA and FQGNSA. Here the CDR3 reads CASSLGGGAVQPQHF. Here the CDR3 DNA reads TGTGCCAGCAGCTTAGGCGGGGGGGCCGTTCAGCCCCAGCATTTT.

There are a few counts of this clone. The V gene is TRBV5-4, the J gene TRBJ2-5; 8 bases are a match to TRBD2. The germline gives CDR1 SGHNT, CDR2 YYREEE (reference sequence). CDR3 length: 15 residues. With V trimmed by 4 bases and J by 5 bases, 10 bases remained unmatched. CDR3 coding DNA: TGTGCCAGCAGCCCCCGGACTAGCTCAGCGGAGACCCAGTACTTC. This gives the protein CASSPRTSSAETQYF.

The chain has TRBV5-1 and TRBJ2-2; 7 nucleotides line up with TRBD2. Germline CDR1 and CDR2: SGHRS and YFSETQ. Unmatched junction bases numbered 7, after V lost 5 bases and J lost 3 bases. This CDR3 comprises 15 residues. The CDR3 spells CASRFTGGDTGELFF. The CDR3 DNA reads TGCGCCAGCAGATTCACGGGAGGCGACACCGGGGAGCTGTTTTTT.

This chain uses TRBV10-2 with TRBJ2-3; the match to TRBD1 covers 7 bases. The CDR3 contains 15 residues. With V trimmed by 1 base and J by 1 base, 2 bases remained unmatched. From germline, CDR1 is WSHSY and CDR2 SAAADI. The CDR3: CASSEWGTGTDTQYF. In DNA form, the CDR3 reads TGCGCCAGCAGTGAGTGGGGGACAGGCACAGATACGCAGTATTTT.

The CDR3 region is CASRQSGTFSNQPQHF. CDR3 sequence (DNA): TGTGCCAGTAGGCAGAGCGGGACATTTAGCAATCAGCCCCAGCATTTT. This sequence joins TRBV19 and TRBJ1-5; perhaps TRBD1 as D (6 bases). CDR1 and CDR2 (germline): LNHDA, SQIVND (reference sequence). The CDR3 covers 16 residues. V gave up 6 bases and J gave up 0 bases, with 15 bases separating them.

The chain recombines TRBV6-6 with TRBJ1-5, with D perhaps TRBD1 (5 bases). The CDR3 spans 13 residues. V lost 9 bases to trimming and J lost 5 bases, with 14 bases between them. The germline CDR1 and CDR2 sequences are MNHNY and SVGAGI (reference sequence). The CDR3 reads CASRRDSDQPQHF. Written as DNA, the CDR3 is TGTGCCAGTCGCCGGGACTCCGATCAGCCCCAGCATTTT.

The count of this clone is one. V gene TRBV28 combines with J gene TRBJ1-4; tentatively, D is TRBD1 (5 bases). The CDR3 length is 14 residues. Trimming shortened V by 4 bases and J by 7 bases, and 13 bases separated the two germline ends. Germline CDR1 MDHEN, CDR2 SYDVKM. CDR3 nucleotides: TGTGCCAGCAGTTCTCAGGGAACCGGTGAAAAACTGTTTTTT. Amino acids: CASSSQGTGEKLFF. The whole variable domain, filled in from reference TRBV28 and TRBJ1-4, reads DVKVTQSSRYLVKRTGEKVFLECVQDMDHENMFWYRQDPGLGLRLIYFSYDVKMKEKGDIPEGYSVSREKKERFSLILESASTNQTSMYLCASSSQGTGEKLFFGSGTQLSVL.

This clone showed up just a few times. The chain couples TRBV5-6 to TRBJ1-4, with D tentatively TRBD1 (6 bases). In germline, CDR1 is SGHDT, CDR2 YYEEEE. The CDR3 extends over 14 amino acids. Trimming stripped 2 bases from V and 8 bases from J, with 13 bases between. The CDR3 region is CASSLPGHGEKLFF. In DNA, the CDR3 is TGTGCCAGCAGCTTACCGGGACACGGGGAAAAACTGTTTTTT. The full variable domain, rest sourced from reference TRBV5-6 and TRBJ1-4, is DAGVTQSPTHLIKTRGQQVTLRCSPKSGHDTVSWYQQALGQGPQFIFQYYEEEERQRGNFPDRFSGHQFPNYSSELNVNALLLGDSALYLCASSLPGHGEKLFFGSGTQLSVL.

Sample share makes this clone medium-sized. V and J are TRBV29-1 and TRBJ1-4; D may be TRBD1 (6 bases). The CDR3 runs to 13 residues. Looked up from germline, CDR1 is SQVTM and CDR2 is ANQGSEA. Here the CDR3 reads CSVSGGGSEKLFF. The CDR3 DNA is TGCAGTGTATCTGGGGGCGGTAGTGAAAAACTGTTTTTT.